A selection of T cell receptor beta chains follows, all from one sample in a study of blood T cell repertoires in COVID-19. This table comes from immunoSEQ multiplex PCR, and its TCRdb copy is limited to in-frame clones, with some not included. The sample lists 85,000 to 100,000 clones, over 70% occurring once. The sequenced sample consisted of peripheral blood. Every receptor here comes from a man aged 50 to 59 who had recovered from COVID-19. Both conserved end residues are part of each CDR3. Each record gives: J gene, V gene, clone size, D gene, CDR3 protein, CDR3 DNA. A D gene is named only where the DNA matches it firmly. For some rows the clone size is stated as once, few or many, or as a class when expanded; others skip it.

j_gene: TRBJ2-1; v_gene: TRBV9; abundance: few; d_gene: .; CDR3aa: CASSVVPGQNEQFF; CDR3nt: TGTGCCAGCAGCGTAGTCCCAGGGCAAAATGAGCAGTTCTTC
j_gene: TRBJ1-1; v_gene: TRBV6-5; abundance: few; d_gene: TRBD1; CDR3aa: CASISRGISTEAFF; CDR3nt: TGTGCCAGCATCTCCAGGGGGATTTCCACTGAAGCTTTCTTT
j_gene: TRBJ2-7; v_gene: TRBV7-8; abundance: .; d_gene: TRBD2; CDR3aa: CASSTRWGGSYEQYF; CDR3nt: TGTGCCAGCAGCACTCGATGGGGGGGGTCCTACGAGCAGTACTTC
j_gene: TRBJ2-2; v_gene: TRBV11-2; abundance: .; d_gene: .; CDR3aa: CASSLGLAKNTGELFF; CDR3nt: TGTGCCAGCAGCTTAGGTCTAGCAAAGAACACCGGGGAGCTGTTTTTT
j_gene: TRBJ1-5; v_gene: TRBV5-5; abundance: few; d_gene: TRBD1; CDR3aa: CASSLGGTGSQPQHF; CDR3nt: TGTGCCAGCAGCTTGGGCGGGACAGGGTCTCAGCCCCAGCATTTT
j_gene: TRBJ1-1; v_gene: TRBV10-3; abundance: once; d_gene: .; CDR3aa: CATTTQGPNTEAFF; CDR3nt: TGTGCCACCACAACACAGGGCCCGAACACTGAAGCTTTCTTT
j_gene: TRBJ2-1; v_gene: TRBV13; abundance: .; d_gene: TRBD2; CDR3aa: CASSRTSGNYNEQFF; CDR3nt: TGTGCCAGCAGCCGAACTAGCGGGAATTACAATGAGCAGTTCTTC
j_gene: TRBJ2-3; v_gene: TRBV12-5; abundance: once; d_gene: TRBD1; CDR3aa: CASGLGDRGGTDTQYF; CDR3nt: TGTGCTAGTGGTTTGGGGGACAGGGGAGGCACAGATACGCAGTATTTT
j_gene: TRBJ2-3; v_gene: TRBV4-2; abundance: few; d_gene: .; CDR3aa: CASSLLTPLEDTQYF; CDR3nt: TGTGCCAGCAGCCTATTGACTCCCTTGGAGGATACGCAGTATTTT
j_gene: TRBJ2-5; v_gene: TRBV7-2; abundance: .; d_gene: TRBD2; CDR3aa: CASSLLAGGPETQYF; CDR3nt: TGTGCCAGCAGCTTACTAGCGGGGGGGCCAGAGACCCAGTACTTC
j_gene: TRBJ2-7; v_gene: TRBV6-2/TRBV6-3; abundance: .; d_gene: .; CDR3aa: CASSSLRLDEQYF; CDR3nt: TGTGCCAGCAGCTCCCTTCGACTAGACGAGCAGTACTTC
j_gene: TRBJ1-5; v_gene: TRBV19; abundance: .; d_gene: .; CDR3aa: CASVQGGGGYSNQPQHF; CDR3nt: TGTGCCAGTGTACAGGGTGGTGGGGGCTATAGCAATCAGCCCCAGCATTTT
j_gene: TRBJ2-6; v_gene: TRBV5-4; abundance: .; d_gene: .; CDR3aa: CASSLAFGTGANVLTF; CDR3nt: TGTGCCAGCAGCTTAGCGTTCGGAACCGGGGCCAACGTCCTGACTTTC
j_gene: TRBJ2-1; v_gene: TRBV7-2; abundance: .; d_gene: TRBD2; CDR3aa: CASSLSGGGNEQFF; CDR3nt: TGTGCCAGCAGCTTGAGCGGGGGGGGGAATGAGCAGTTCTTC
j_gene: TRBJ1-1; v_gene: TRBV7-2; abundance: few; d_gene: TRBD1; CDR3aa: CASSAPGQRAFF; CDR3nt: TGTGCCAGCAGCGCTCCGGGACAGCGAGCTTTCTTT
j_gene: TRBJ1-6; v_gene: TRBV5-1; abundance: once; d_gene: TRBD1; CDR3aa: CASSWRDSNNSPLHF; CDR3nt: TGCGCCAGCAGCTGGCGGGACAGCAATAATTCACCCCTCCACTTT
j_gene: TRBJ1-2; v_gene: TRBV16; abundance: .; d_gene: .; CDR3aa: CASSQSGREVGYTF; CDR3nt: TGTGCCAGCAGCCAATCCGGTCGGGAAGTCGGCTACACCTTC
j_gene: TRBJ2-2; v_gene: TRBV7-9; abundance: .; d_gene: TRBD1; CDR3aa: CASSLPGTGNTGELFF; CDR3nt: TGTGCCAGCAGTTTACCCGGGACAGGGAACACCGGGGAGCTGTTTTTT
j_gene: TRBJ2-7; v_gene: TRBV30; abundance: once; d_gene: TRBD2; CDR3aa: CAWSVYGTSGGHYEQYF; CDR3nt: TGTGCCTGGAGTGTATACGGTACTAGCGGGGGGCACTACGAGCAGTACTTC
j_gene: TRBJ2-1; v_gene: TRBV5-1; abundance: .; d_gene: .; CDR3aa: CASSLLANNEQFF; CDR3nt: TGCGCCAGCAGCTTGTTGGCAAACAATGAGCAGTTCTTC
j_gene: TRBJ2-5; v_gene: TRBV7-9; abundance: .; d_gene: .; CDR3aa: CASSLLGGRQETQYF; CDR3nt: TGTGCCAGCAGCTTATTGGGGGGTAGGCAAGAGACCCAGTACTTC
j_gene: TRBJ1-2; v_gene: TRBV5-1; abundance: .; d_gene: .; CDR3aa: CASSLAQDYGYTF; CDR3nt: TGCGCCAGCAGCTTGGCCCAGGACTATGGCTACACCTTC
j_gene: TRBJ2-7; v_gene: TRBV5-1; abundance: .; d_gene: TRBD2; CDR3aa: CASSLAGLAGPIEQYF; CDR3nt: TGCGCCAGCAGCTTGGCCGGGCTAGCGGGGCCAATCGAGCAGTACTTC
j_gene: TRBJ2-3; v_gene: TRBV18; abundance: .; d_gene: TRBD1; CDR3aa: CASSRADRASINTQYF; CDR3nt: TGTGCCAGCTCACGAGCGGACAGGGCTTCGATAAATACGCAGTATTTT
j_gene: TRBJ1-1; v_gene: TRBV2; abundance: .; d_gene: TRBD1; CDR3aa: CASAGTGGTEAFF; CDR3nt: TGTGCCAGCGCGGGGACAGGGGGCACTGAAGCTTTCTTT
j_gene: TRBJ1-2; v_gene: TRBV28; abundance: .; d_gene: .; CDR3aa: CASSLMGHGYTF; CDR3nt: TGTGCCAGCAGTTTAATGGGCCATGGCTACACCTTC
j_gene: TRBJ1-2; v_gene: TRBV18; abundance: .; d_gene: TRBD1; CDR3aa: CASSLNPGQGHTF; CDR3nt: TGTGCCAGCTCACTAAACCCGGGACAGGGTCACACCTTC
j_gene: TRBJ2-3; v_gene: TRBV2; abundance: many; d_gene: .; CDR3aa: CASATGRSTDTQYF; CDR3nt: TGTGCCAGCGCGACAGGGAGGAGCACAGATACGCAGTATTTT
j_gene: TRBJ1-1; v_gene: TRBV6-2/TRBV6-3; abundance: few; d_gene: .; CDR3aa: CASSSTTDSSTEAFF; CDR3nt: TGTGCCAGCAGTTCGACGACGGACTCAAGCACTGAAGCTTTCTTT
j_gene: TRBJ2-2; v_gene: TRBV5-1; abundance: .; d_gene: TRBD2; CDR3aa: CASSLDAGGGTGELFF; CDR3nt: TGCGCCAGCAGCTTGGACGCGGGAGGGGGGACCGGGGAGCTGTTTTTT
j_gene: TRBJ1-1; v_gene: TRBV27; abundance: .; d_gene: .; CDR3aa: CASSLWGGRKGEAFF; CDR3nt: TGTGCCAGCAGTTTATGGGGGGGGCGGAAGGGTGAAGCTTTCTTT
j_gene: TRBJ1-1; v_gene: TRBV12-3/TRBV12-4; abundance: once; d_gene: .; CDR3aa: CASTPQGNTEAFF; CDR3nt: TGTGCCAGCACCCCTCAGGGGAACACTGAAGCTTTCTTT
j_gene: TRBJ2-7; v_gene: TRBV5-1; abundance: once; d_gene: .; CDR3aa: CASSTDRFPYEQYF; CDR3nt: TGCGCCAGCAGCACCGACAGGTTCCCCTACGAGCAGTACTTC
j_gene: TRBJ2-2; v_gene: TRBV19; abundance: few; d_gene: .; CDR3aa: CASSIGTGNTGELFF; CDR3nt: TGTGCCAGTAGTATAGGAACAGGGAACACCGGGGAGCTGTTTTTT